This TCR beta chain comes out of a study of blood T cell repertoires in COVID-19. Clones were sequenced by immunoSEQ multiplex PCR, and TCRdb holds only the in-frame ones, with some missing. The table lists 250,000 to 300,000 clones, almost 90% of them singletons. Input material: peripheral blood. The clonotype was recovered from a woman in her 30s with COVID-19, enrolled during active disease.

The CDR3 DNA is TGTGCCAGCTCACCACTTAATCCTAATGAAAAACTGTTTTTT. Translated: CASSPLNPNEKLFF. The J gene is TRBJ1-4, the V gene TRBV18, with unresolved D. V lost 1 base, J lost 3 bases, and 6 bases lay in between. Germline V gene sequence: CDR1 KGHSH, CDR2 LQKENI. The length of the CDR3 is 14 residues.